Following are 2 T cell receptor beta chains from one sample sequenced in a study of CD8+CD57+ T cells in acquired aplastic anemia. Researchers used genomic DNA as the template to profile TCR beta VDJ and CDR3. MiXCR was run by TCRdb on the reads, yielding one entry per CDR3 protein. Among under 200,000 distinct CDR3 sequences, around half were seen once, and the ten largest hold less than 3%. CD8+CD57+ cell expansion had been shown by flow cytometry in patients chosen for sequencing. The sample consisted of sorted CD4+, CD8+, or CD8+CD57+ T cells (not recorded which) from PBMCs. The source is a human donor with aplastic anemia.

This clonotype has only a few counts. CDR3 residues: CATSRQARRAFF. The CDR3 nucleotides are TGTGCCACCTCACGGCAGGCGAGAAGAGCTTTCTTT. The chain employs TRBV6-1 and TRBJ1-1; D unresolved. With 10 bases removed from V and 10 bases from J, the gap between germline ends came to 19 bases. CDR1 is MNHNS, CDR2 SASEGT, per germline. The CDR3 runs 12 residues.

This clonotype was seen ten or more times. V usage is TRBV6-5 and J usage is TRBJ2-2; TRBD2 matches at 7 bases. Trimming removed 8 bases from V and 3 bases from J; junction bases left unmatched: 9. Germline-derived CDR1 and CDR2 are MNHEY and SVGAGI. CDR3 length equals 15 residues. The chain's CDR3 is CASHAAGVHTGELFF. In nucleotides, the CDR3 is TGTGCCAGCCATGCGGCGGGAGTACACACCGGGGAGCTGTTTTTT.